This TCR beta chain derives from a study of T cell responses to AZD1222 COVID-19 vaccine. General study points: Repertoires were sampled only after the peak T cell response. Vaccine-related CD4 TCRs covered spike, predominating at 160-218 and 743-854. The donor group comprised mostly white British people and more females; the analysis possibly underestimated clonal diversity.

V lost 1 base and J lost 3, with 7 bases in between. Germline V CDR1 and CDR2: SGHRS, YFSETQ. This CDR3 is built from 13 residues. This clone was seen a handful of times. Its antigen is still unknown. The table came from immunoSEQ multiplex PCR; TCRdb's copy has only in-frame clones and leaves some out. The sample holds under 200,000 clones; 85% to 95% are singletons and the top ten take roughly 8.4%. The sequenced sample was peripheral blood, obtained on day 0 of AZD1222 vaccination. The source of this sequence is an adult in good health. The V and J genes are TRBV5-1 and TRBJ2-5, with D uncertain. Here the CDR3 reads CASSLIGKETQYF. CDR3 DNA sequence: TGCGCCAGCAGCTTGATAGGGAAAGAGACCCAGTACTTC.